One and the same sample provided the 6 T cell receptor beta chains below, sequenced in a study of graft-versus-host responses after intestinal transplantation. Plates contained around 200,000 CFSE-labeled responder cells and around 200,000 irradiated, violet-dye-labeled stimulator cells. Data came from immunoSEQ multiplex PCR; TCRdb stores just in-frame clones and leaves some out. The table has just under 7,000 clones, roughly 28% seen once; the top ten hold approximately 5.9%. The specimen comprised alloreactive CD8+ T cells from a mixed lymphocyte reaction culture, sampled before transplantation. Sample subset: CFSE-low proliferating T cells sorted from roughly 6-day pre-transplant mixed lymphocyte reaction (GvH or HvG direction). The receptors derive from a human patient who was an organ donor for intestinal transplantation.

By proportion, this clone is medium-sized. The chain couples TRBV27 to TRBJ1-4; D gene ambiguous. V lost 4 bases and J lost 7, with 10 bases in between. The CDR3 is 13 amino acids. Germline values: CDR1 MNHEY, CDR2 SMNVEV (reference sequence). This CDR3 is CASSSWTREKLFF. DNA of the CDR3: TGTGCCAGCAGTTCATGGACCCGTGAAAAACTGTTTTTT.

The chain has TRBV5-6 and TRBJ1-6; tentative D call: TRBD1 (5 bases). Germline loops: CDR1 SGHDT, CDR2 YYEEEE. There are 19 residues in the CDR3. The germline V and J ends were trimmed by 4 bases and 0 bases, with 20 bases remaining between them. CDR3 sequence: CASSPGTDTLSSYNSPLHF. In nucleotides, the CDR3 is TGTGCCAGCAGCCCGGGGACGGATACACTTAGCTCCTATAATTCACCCCTCCACTTT. The full variable domain, in which reference TRBV5-6 and TRBJ1-6 provide the parts outside the CDR3, is DAGVTQSPTHLIKTRGQQVTLRCSPKSGHDTVSWYQQALGQGPQFIFQYYEEEERQRGNFPDRFSGHQFPNYSSELNVNALLLGDSALYLCASSPGTDTLSSYNSPLHFGNGTRLTVT.

The rearrangement links TRBV7-3 to TRBJ2-1; the match to TRBD1 covers 8 bases. Per germline, CDR1 SGHTA and CDR2 FQGTGA. V gave up 2 bases and J gave up 7 bases; unmatched junction bases: 1. The CDR3 contains 13 residues. The CDR3 loop reads CASSLGDRNEQFF. Here the CDR3 DNA reads TGTGCCAGCAGCTTAGGGGACAGGAATGAGCAGTTCTTC.

This chain connects TRBV5-4 to TRBJ2-6; no clear D gene. This CDR3 region has 19 residues. V dropped 2 bases and J dropped 1 base, with 19 bases sitting between them. The germline V gene encodes CDR1 SGHNT and CDR2 YYREEE (reference sequence). CDR3 nucleotide sequence: TGTGCCAGCAGCTTAGGACCCCACCCCCGGCGGTCTGGGGCCAACGTCCTGACTTTC. As protein: CASSLGPHPRRSGANVLTF.

This clone is deemed medium-sized. The sample has other DNA sequences that encode this CDR3 too. The rearrangement uses TRBV9 and TRBJ2-2; the match to TRBD2 covers 8 bases. The trim removed 3 bases at V and 0 bases at J, leaving 7 bases unmatched. The CDR3 loop spans 17 amino acids. Germline V gives CDR1 SGDLS, CDR2 YYNGEE. This CDR3 is CASSGPGGATNTGELFF. The CDR3 DNA sequence: TGTGCCAGCAGCGGACCGGGGGGGGCAACGAACACCGGGGAGCTGTTTTTT.

This sequence joins TRBV27 and TRBJ2-7; 7 positions match TRBD1. J was trimmed by 3 bases and V by 5 bases; bases with no gene match: 7. Germline loops: CDR1 MNHEY, CDR2 SMNVEV (reference sequence). The CDR3 covers 14 residues. DNA for the CDR3: TGTGCCAGCAGTCACGACAGGGTGTTCTACGAGCAGTACTTC. Residues: CASSHDRVFYEQYF.